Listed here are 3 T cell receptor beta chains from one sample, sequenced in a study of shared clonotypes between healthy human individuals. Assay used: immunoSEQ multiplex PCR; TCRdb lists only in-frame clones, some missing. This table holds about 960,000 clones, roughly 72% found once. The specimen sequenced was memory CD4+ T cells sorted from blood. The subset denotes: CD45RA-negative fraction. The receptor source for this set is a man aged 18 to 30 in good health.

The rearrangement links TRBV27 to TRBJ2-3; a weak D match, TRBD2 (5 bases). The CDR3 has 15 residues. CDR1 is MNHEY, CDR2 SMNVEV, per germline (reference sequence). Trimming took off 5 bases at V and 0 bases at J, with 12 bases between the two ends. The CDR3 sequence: CASSPRVGSTDTQYF. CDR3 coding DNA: TGTGCCAGCAGTCCGAGGGTCGGAAGCACAGATACGCAGTATTTT.

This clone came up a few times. CDR3 region: CASSGGLAGYNEQFF. The CDR3, as DNA: TGCGCCAGCAGTGGAGGTCTAGCGGGTTACAATGAGCAGTTCTTC. The chain has TRBV10-1 and TRBJ2-1; 8 nucleotides line up with TRBD2. The V segment lost 4 bases and the J segment 4 bases; nucleotides outside the gene matches: 6. Germline lookup yields CDR1 WNHNN and CDR2 SYGVQD (reference sequence). The CDR3 is 15 amino acids.

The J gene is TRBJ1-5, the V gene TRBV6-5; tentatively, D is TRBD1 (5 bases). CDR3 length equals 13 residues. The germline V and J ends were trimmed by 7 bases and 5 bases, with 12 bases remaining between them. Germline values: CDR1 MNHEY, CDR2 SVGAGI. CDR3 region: CASTWGGDQPQHF. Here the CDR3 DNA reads TGTGCCAGCACCTGGGGGGGGGATCAGCCCCAGCATTTT.